The rows below give T cell receptor beta chains drawn from one sample of a study of control samples from healthy donors and cancer patients. Profiled with immunoSEQ multiplex PCR; TCRdb holds only in-frame clones, not every one. The data hold approximately 97,000 clones, with 90% to 95% observed a single time. Specimen: blood. These receptors came from a young woman in good health. Each CDR3 is given with its conserved first and last residue. D genes are given only for firm matches. Only some rows state a clone size, as once, few, many or a class for expanded clones.

length,J,size,D,V,DNA,CDR3
17,TRBJ2-3,NA,NA,TRBV7-2,TGTGCCAGCAGCCCTACCGGACTCCTCCTCCGCACAGATACGCAGTATTTT,CASSPTGLLLRTDTQYF
16,TRBJ2-3,few,NA,TRBV11-3,TGTGCCAGCAGTTCCCGGGACGGTGCTAGCACAGATACGCAGTATTTT,CASSSRDGASTDTQYF
14,TRBJ1-2,NA,TRBD1,TRBV30,TGTGCCTCCAAGATCGGACAGGGGCGCGGTGGCTACACCTTC,CASKIGQGRGGYTF
16,TRBJ1-4,NA,NA,TRBV15,TGTGCCACCAGCAGAGATCGGGCGTCTCGAGGTGAAAAACTGTTTTTT,CATSRDRASRGEKLFF
18,TRBJ2-1,NA,NA,TRBV21-1,TGTGCCAGCAGCAGTGGGGACGGACCCTCCCGCTCCTACAATGAGCAGTTCTTC,CASSSGDGPSRSYNEQFF
15,TRBJ1-5,NA,TRBD1,TRBV6-5,TGTGCCAGCAGAGTTGACAGGGGCAGTAATCAGCCCCAGCATTTT,CASRVDRGSNQPQHF
13,TRBJ2-1,NA,NA,TRBV19,TGTGCCAGTACTCCGTCTCGGTTCTATGAGCAGTTCTTC,CASTPSRFYEQFF
16,TRBJ1-4,NA,NA,TRBV4-1,TGCGCCAGCAGCCAAGATGTAACAGCAACTAATGAAAAACTGTTTTTT,CASSQDVTATNEKLFF
15,TRBJ1-2,once,NA,TRBV20-1,TGCAGTGCTAGTAGAAAACAATCAGCTAACTATGGCTACACCTTC,CSASRKQSANYGYTF
12,TRBJ1-5,NA,NA,TRBV10-2,TGCGCCAGCAGCACGGGCAATCAGCCCCAGCATTTT,CASSTGNQPQHF